This T cell receptor beta chain was recovered during a study of neurological immune-mediated disorders. In this sample, this clonotype turned up many times. V was clipped by 5 bases and J by 1 base, with 8 bases between them. This CDR3 contains 13 residues. Germline CDR1 SGHTA, CDR2 FQGNSA. One entry per CDR3 protein, called by TCRdb with MiXCR from the 5' RACE reads. Here the sample spans around 15,000 distinct CDR3 sequences, roughly 21% being singletons. This sequence was found in a man aged 50 or older in good health. The sequencing input was PBMCs. The chain uses TRBV7-2 and TRBJ2-5, with a tentative D call TRBD2 (5 bases). The CDR3 region is CASSRSGQETQYF. The DNA of the CDR3 is TGTGCCAGCAGCCGCAGCGGCCAAGAGACCCAGTACTTC.